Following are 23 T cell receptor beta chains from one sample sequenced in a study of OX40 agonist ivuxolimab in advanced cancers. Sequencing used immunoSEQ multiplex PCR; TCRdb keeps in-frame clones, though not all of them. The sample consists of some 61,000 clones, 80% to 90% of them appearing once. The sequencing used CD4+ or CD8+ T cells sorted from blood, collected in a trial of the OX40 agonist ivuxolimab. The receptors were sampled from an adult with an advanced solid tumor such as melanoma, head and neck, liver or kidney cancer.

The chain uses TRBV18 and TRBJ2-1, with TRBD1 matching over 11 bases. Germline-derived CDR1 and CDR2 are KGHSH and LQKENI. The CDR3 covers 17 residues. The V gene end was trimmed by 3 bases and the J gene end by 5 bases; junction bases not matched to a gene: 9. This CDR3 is CASSPGQGGTGDNEQFF. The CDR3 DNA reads TGTGCCAGCTCACCGGGACAGGGGGGGACCGGGGACAATGAGCAGTTCTTC. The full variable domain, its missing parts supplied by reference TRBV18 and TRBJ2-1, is NAGVMQNPRHLVRRRGQEARLRCSPMKGHSHVYWYRQLPEEGLKFMVYLQKENIIDESGMPKERFSAEFPKEGPSILRIQQVVRGDSAAYFCASSPGQGGTGDNEQFFGPGTRLTVL.

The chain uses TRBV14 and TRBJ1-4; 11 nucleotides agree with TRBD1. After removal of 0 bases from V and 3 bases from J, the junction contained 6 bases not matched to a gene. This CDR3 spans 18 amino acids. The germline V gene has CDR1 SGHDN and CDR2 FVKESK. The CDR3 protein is CASSQDWDRGFSNEKLFF. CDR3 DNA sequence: TGTGCCAGCAGCCAAGATTGGGACAGGGGGTTTTCTAATGAAAAACTGTTTTTT.

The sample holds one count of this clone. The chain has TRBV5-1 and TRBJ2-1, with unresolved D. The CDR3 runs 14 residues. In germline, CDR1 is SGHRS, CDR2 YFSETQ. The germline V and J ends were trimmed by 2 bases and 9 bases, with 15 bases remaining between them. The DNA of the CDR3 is TGCGCCAGCAGCTTTGGCGGTACGGTGGTTGAGCAGTTCTTC. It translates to CASSFGGTVVEQFF.

CDR3 sequence reads: CASSRFREAGELFF. The CDR3 region has the DNA TGTGCCAGCAGCCGATTCAGGGAGGCCGGGGAGCTGTTTTTT. The chain employs TRBV14 and TRBJ2-2, with D maybe TRBD2 (6 bases). The CDR3 spans 14 residues. Trimming pared 4 bases from V and 6 bases from J, leaving 12 bases between. The V gene's germline CDR1 is SGHDN and CDR2 FVKESK.

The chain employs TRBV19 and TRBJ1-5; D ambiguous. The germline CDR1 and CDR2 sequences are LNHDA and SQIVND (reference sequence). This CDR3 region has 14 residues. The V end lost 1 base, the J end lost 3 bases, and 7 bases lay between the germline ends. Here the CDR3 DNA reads TGTGCCAGTAGTATAGGGCCACTCAATCAGCCCCAGCATTTT. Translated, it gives CASSIGPLNQPQHF.

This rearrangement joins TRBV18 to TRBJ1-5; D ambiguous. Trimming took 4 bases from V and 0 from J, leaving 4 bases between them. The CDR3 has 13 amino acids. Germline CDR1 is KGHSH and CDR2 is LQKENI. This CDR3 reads CASSQDSNQPQHF. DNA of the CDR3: TGTGCCAGCTCACAGGATAGCAATCAGCCCCAGCATTTT.

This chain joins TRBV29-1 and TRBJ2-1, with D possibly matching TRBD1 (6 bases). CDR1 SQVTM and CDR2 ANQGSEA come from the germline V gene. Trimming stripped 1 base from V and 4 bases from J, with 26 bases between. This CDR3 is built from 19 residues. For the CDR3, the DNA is TGCAGCGTTGAAGGGGTACTCACAGGGCCCCACGGAGGTTACAATGAGCAGTTCTTC. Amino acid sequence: CSVEGVLTGPHGGYNEQFF.

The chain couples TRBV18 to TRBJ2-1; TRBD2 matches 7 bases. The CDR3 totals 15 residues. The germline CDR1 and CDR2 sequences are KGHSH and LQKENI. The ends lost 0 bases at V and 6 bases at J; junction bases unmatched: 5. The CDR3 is CASSPPSGTSNEQFF. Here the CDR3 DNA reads TGTGCCAGCTCACCACCGAGCGGGACGAGCAATGAGCAGTTCTTC.

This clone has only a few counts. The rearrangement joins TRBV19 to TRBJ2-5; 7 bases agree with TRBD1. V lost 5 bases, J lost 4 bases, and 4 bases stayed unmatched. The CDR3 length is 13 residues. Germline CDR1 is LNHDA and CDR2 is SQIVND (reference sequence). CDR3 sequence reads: CASSYRGLETQYF. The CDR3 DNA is TGTGCCAGTAGTTACAGGGGATTAGAGACCCAGTACTTC.

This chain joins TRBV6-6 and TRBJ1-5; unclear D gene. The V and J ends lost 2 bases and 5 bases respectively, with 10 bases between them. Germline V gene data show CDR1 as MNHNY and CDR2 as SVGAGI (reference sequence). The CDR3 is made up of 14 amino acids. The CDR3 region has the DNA TGTGCCAGCAGTTACAACGGGGAATATCAGCCCCAGCATTTT. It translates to CASSYNGEYQPQHF.

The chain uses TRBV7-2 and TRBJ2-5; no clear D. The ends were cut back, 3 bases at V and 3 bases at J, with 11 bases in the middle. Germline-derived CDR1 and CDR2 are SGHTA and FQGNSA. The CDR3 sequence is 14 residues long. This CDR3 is CASSFGSFKETQYF. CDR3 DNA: TGTGCCAGCAGCTTCGGCAGCTTTAAAGAGACCCAGTACTTC.

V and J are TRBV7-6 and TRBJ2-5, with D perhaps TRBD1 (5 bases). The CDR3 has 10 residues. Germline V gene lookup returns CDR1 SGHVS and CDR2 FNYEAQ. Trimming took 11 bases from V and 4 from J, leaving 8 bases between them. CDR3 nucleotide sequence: TGTGCCCATAGGGGAGAGACCCAGTACTTC. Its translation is CAHRGETQYF.

DNA for the CDR3: TGTGCCAGCGGCCGGCTAGCGGGAGGGTGGAGCTCCTACGAGCAGTACTTC. It is translated as CASGRLAGGWSSYEQYF. The chain is built from TRBV27 and TRBJ2-7, with 12 bases matching TRBD2. The CDR3 runs to 17 residues. Per the germline V gene, CDR1 is MNHEY and CDR2 is SMNVEV (reference sequence). Trimming at V came to 8 bases and at J to 0 bases, leaving 11 bases not matched to a gene.

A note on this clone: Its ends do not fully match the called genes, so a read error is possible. The CDR3 spells CSSGTSIYEQYF. The CDR3 DNA follows: TGCTCCTCCGGGACTAGCATTTACGAGCAGTACTTC. The chain combines TRBV28 with TRBJ2-7; TRBD2 matches at 9 bases. The germline CDR1 and CDR2 sequences are MDHEN and SYDVKM. This CDR3 is 12 amino acids long.

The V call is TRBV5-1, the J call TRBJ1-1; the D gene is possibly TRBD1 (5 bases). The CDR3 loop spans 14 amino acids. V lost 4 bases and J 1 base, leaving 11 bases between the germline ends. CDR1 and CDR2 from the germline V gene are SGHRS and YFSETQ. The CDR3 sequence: CASSGGRENTEAFF. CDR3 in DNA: TGCGCCAGCAGCGGGGGACGGGAGAACACTGAAGCTTTCTTT.

The CDR3 spells CASSPGSSTDTQYF. In DNA, the CDR3 is TGTGCCAGCAGCCCCGGGAGTAGCACAGATACGCAGTATTTT. The rearrangement links TRBV7-9 to TRBJ2-3; TRBD2 is a possible D gene (6 bases). CDR3 length: 14 residues. Trimming left V 5 bases short and J 0 bases short, with 9 bases between. CDR1 and CDR2 (germline): SEHNR, FQNEAQ (reference sequence).

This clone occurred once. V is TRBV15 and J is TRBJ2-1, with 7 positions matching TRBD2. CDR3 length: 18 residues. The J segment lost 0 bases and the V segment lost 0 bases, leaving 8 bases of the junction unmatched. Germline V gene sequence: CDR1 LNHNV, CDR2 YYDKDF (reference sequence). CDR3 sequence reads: CATSRDKLALSSYNEQFF. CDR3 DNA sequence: TGTGCCACCAGCAGAGACAAACTAGCGCTCAGCTCCTACAATGAGCAGTTCTTC. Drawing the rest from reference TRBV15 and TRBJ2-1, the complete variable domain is DAMVIQNPRYQVTQFGKPVTLSCSQTLNHNVMYWYQQKSSQAPKLLFHYYDKDFNNEADTPDNFQSRRPNTSFCFLDIRSPGLGDTAMYLCATSRDKLALSSYNEQFFGPGTRLTVL.

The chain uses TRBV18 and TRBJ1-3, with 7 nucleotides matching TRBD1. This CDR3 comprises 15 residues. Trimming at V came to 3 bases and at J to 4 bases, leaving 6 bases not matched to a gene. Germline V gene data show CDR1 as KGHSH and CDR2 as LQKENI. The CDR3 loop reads CASSPTKQGGNTIYF. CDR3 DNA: TGTGCCAGCTCACCGACAAAACAGGGGGGAAACACCATATATTTT.

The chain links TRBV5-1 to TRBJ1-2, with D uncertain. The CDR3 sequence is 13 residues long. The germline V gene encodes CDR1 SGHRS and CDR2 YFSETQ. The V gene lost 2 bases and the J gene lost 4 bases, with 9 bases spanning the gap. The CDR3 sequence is CASSLSGGYGYTF. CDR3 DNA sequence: TGCGCCAGCAGCTTATCAGGAGGCTATGGCTACACCTTC.

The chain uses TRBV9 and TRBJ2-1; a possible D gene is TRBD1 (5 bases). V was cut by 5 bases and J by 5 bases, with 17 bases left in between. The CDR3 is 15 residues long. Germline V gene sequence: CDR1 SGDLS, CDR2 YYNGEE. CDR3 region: CASRLDQGPHNEQFF. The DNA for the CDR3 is TGTGCCAGCAGATTAGACCAGGGCCCCCACAATGAGCAGTTCTTC.

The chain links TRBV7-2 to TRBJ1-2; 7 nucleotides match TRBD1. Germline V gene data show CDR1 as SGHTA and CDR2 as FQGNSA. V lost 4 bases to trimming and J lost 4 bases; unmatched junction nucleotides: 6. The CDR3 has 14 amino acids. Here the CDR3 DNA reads TGTGCCAGCAGCTCCAGACAGGGATTCTATGGCTACACCTTC. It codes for CASSSRQGFYGYTF.

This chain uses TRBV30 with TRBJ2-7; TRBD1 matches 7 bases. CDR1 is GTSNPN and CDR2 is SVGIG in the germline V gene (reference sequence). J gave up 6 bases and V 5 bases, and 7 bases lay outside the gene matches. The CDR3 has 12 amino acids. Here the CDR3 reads CAWDTGDGEQYF. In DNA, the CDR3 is TGTGCCTGGGATACAGGGGATGGCGAGCAGTACTTC.

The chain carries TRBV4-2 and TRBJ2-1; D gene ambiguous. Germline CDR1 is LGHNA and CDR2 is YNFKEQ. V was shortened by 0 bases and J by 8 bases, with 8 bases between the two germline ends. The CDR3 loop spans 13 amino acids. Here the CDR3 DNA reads TGTGCCAGCAGCCAAGATCCCGAGGATGAGCAGTTCTTC. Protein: CASSQDPEDEQFF.